A single sample is the source of the 25 T cell receptor beta chains below, sequenced in a study of blood T cell repertoires in COVID-19. Assay used: immunoSEQ multiplex PCR; TCRdb lists only in-frame clones, some missing. The profile shows about 100,000 clones, around 87% of them singletons. The sequenced sample was peripheral blood. These receptors all come from a woman under 40 with acute or convalescent COVID-19.

This clone was picked up one time. The chain combines TRBV6-6 with TRBJ2-1, with 8 bases matching TRBD2. Germline V gene lookup returns CDR1 MNHNY and CDR2 SVGAGI (reference sequence). The CDR3 contains 11 residues. J lost 14 bases, V lost 2 bases, and 2 bases had no gene match. For the CDR3, the DNA is TGTGCCAGCAGTTACACGGGACTAGAGTTCTTC. Protein product: CASSYTGLEFF.

The V gene is TRBV5-1, the J gene TRBJ2-3, with 10 bases lining up with TRBD1. V was pared by 2 bases and J by 3 bases, with 6 bases of the junction left unmatched. The CDR3 extends over 16 amino acids. Germline loops: CDR1 SGHRS, CDR2 YFSETQ. CDR3 amino acids: CASSFSPGQGTDTQYF. In DNA form, the CDR3 reads TGCGCCAGCAGCTTTTCTCCGGGACAGGGGACAGATACGCAGTATTTT.

This chain links TRBV3-1 (or the pseudogene TRBV3-2) with TRBJ2-3; 9 bases are a match to TRBD2. The CDR3 is made up of 17 amino acids. Germline CDR1 LGHDT, CDR2 YNNKEL (reference sequence). Trimming at V came to 4 bases and at J to 2 bases, leaving 10 bases not matched to a gene. CDR3 protein: CASSLGTSSLLTDTQYF. CDR3 in DNA: TGTGCCAGCAGCCTTGGGACTAGCTCGTTACTCACAGATACGCAGTATTTT.

This chain connects TRBV6-5 to TRBJ2-7, with D perhaps TRBD2 (6 bases). Germline lookup yields CDR1 MNHEY and CDR2 SVGAGI. The V gene lost 2 bases and the J gene lost 6 bases, with 11 bases spanning the gap. This CDR3 has 13 amino acids. The DNA for the CDR3 is TGTGCCAGCAGTTACCTCGGGGGAGGCGAGCAGTACTTC. As protein: CASSYLGGGEQYF.

The chain's CDR3 is CASRSGGSGTEAFF. The DNA of the CDR3 is TGTGCCAGCCGCTCAGGGGGGAGTGGAACTGAAGCTTTCTTT. The chain has TRBV28 and TRBJ1-1, with TRBD1 matching over 7 bases. Germline V gene sequence: CDR1 MDHEN, CDR2 SYDVKM. With 8 bases clipped from V and 5 bases from J, the junction kept 11 bases outside the gene matches. This CDR3 has 14 residues.

The J gene is TRBJ1-6, the V gene TRBV23-1, with D perhaps TRBD1 (6 bases). TRBV23-1 is recorded as an ORF, its role being uncertain. Trimming took 0 bases from V and 10 from J, leaving 16 bases between them. This CDR3 spans 16 amino acids. As DNA, the CDR3 is TGCGCCAGCAGTCAATCTTGCATACAGGGATGGTCACCCCTCCACTTT. It translates to CASSQSCIQGWSPLHF.

This chain uses TRBV5-6 with TRBJ2-4, with a weak D call TRBD1 (5 bases). CDR1 and CDR2 (germline): SGHDT, YYEEEE. Trimming removed 3 bases from V and 8 bases from J, with 21 bases in between. The CDR3 contains 16 residues. CDR3: CASSSPLQVGNHIQYF. The CDR3 nucleotides are TGTGCCAGCAGCTCACCCCTACAGGTGGGGAATCACATTCAGTACTTC.

The CDR3 reads CASRDRQGDYGYTF. CDR3 sequence (DNA): TGTGCCAGCAGAGATCGACAGGGGGACTATGGCTACACCTTC. This sequence joins TRBV3-1 (or the pseudogene TRBV3-2) and TRBJ1-2; TRBD1 agrees at 9 bases. The V gene's germline CDR1 is LGHDT and CDR2 YNNKEL (reference sequence). This CDR3 is built from 14 residues. After removal of 6 bases from V and 3 bases from J, the junction contained 5 bases not matched to a gene.

This chain links TRBV9 with TRBJ2-7, with a possible D match to TRBD1 (5 bases). The CDR3 is 14 residues long. Trimming pared 2 bases from V and 2 bases from J, leaving 11 bases between. The germline CDR1 and CDR2 sequences are SGDLS and YYNGEE. CDR3 region: CASSVDTGPYEQYF. The CDR3 DNA is TGTGCCAGCAGCGTCGATACAGGCCCCTACGAGCAGTACTTC.

The chain links TRBV5-1 to TRBJ2-7; the D gene is possibly TRBD1 (6 bases). V gave up 0 bases and J gave up 2 bases, with 12 bases separating them. The CDR3 extends over 15 amino acids. Germline CDR1 is SGHRS and CDR2 is YFSETQ. The CDR3 protein is CASSLVQGGTYEQYF. CDR3 nucleotide sequence: TGCGCCAGCAGCTTGGTACAGGGTGGGACCTACGAGCAGTACTTC.

The genes are TRBV6-5 and TRBJ1-2; D gene unclear. Trimming shortened V by 2 bases and J by 4 bases, and 8 bases separated the two germline ends. CDR3 size: 13 residues. Germline V CDR1 and CDR2: MNHEY, SVGAGI. The CDR3 DNA reads TGTGCCAGCAGTTACCCCCAGGTCTATGGCTACACCTTC. Translation: CASSYPQVYGYTF.

In this sample, this clone turned up a few times. V usage is TRBV24-1 and J usage is TRBJ2-2; 8 nucleotides align to TRBD1. The germline gives CDR1 KGHDR, CDR2 SFDVKD. The CDR3 runs to 16 residues. V trimming: 3 bases; J trimming: 4 bases; junction bases outside the gene matches: 6. CDR3 coding DNA: TGTGCCACCAGTGATCCCGTTCAGGGGGCCACCGGGGAGCTGTTTTTT. It is translated as CATSDPVQGATGELFF.

The chain employs TRBV5-1 and TRBJ1-1; D not certain. V gave up 2 bases and J gave up 4 bases, with 12 bases separating them. This CDR3 comprises 14 residues. Germline V CDR1 and CDR2: SGHRS, YFSETQ. In DNA form, the CDR3 reads TGCGCCAGCAGCTTTGGAGCGGAGGGCACTGAAGCTTTCTTT. It is translated as CASSFGAEGTEAFF.

This clone was counted between two and nine times. This chain uses TRBV9 with TRBJ1-2; TRBD1 agrees at 11 bases. V lost 0 bases to trimming and J lost 6 bases; unmatched junction nucleotides: 4. The CDR3 runs to 15 residues. Germline V CDR1 and CDR2: SGDLS, YYNGEE. The CDR3 sequence: CASSVVSGQGDGYTF. The CDR3 DNA reads as TGTGCCAGCAGCGTAGTGTCGGGACAGGGGGATGGCTACACCTTC. Based on the CDR3 plus reference TRBV9 and TRBJ1-2, the full variable domain is DSGVTQTPKHLITATGQRVTLRCSPRSGDLSVYWYQQSLDQGLQFLIQYYNGEERAKGNILERFSAQQFPDLHSELNLSSLELGDSALYFCASSVVSGQGDGYTFGSGTRLTVV.

Concerning this clone itself: Other DNA sequences in the same sample also yield this CDR3. V usage is TRBV15 and J usage is TRBJ1-6; a weak D match, TRBD1 (6 bases). V lost 0 bases, J lost 7 bases, and 10 bases lay in between. CDR1 LNHNV and CDR2 YYDKDF come from the germline V gene (reference sequence). The CDR3 is 15 amino acids. In DNA, the CDR3 is TGTGCCACCAGCAGAGATCTACAGGGAAATTCACCCCTCCACTTT. Translation gives CATSRDLQGNSPLHF.

V is TRBV7-9 and J is TRBJ1-1; possible D gene TRBD1, 5 bases. Germline V gives CDR1 SEHNR, CDR2 FQNEAQ (reference sequence). Trimming took 2 bases from V and 0 from J, leaving 7 bases between them. The CDR3 spans 14 residues. The CDR3 reads CASSLSGMNTEAFF. The CDR3 DNA reads TGTGCCAGCAGCTTATCAGGGATGAACACTGAAGCTTTCTTT.

The rearrangement joins TRBV4-2 to TRBJ1-2, with D tentatively TRBD1 (5 bases). Germline V gene lookup returns CDR1 LGHNA and CDR2 YNFKEQ. This CDR3 is 15 amino acids long. V lost 0 bases and J lost 3, with 11 bases in between. For the CDR3, the DNA is TGTGCCAGCAGCCAAGAGGTTGGCAGGGACTATGGCTACACCTTC. This gives the protein CASSQEVGRDYGYTF.

The V gene is TRBV9, the J gene TRBJ2-1, with 7 bases matching TRBD1. This CDR3 is built from 15 residues. V was pared by 3 bases and J by 5 bases, with 8 bases of the junction left unmatched. Germline V gives CDR1 SGDLS, CDR2 YYNGEE. The CDR3 loop reads CASSERPGQNNEQFF. The CDR3 region has the DNA TGTGCCAGCAGCGAGAGACCGGGACAGAACAATGAGCAGTTCTTC.

The V gene is TRBV11-3, the J gene TRBJ1-6; 9 bases align to TRBD1. The germline V gene has CDR1 SGHNT and CDR2 YENEEA. V gave up 5 bases and J gave up 9 bases; unmatched junction bases: 8. The CDR3 sequence is 15 residues long. CDR3 bases: TGTGCCAGCAGCCTATACAGGGGGCTGGGTTCACCCCTCCACTTT. It translates to CASSLYRGLGSPLHF.

The chain has TRBV2 and TRBJ1-2; D might be TRBD1 (5 bases). With 2 bases removed from V and 3 bases from J, the gap between germline ends came to 10 bases. The CDR3 consists of 14 residues. Germline CDR1 SNHLY, CDR2 FYNNEI. As DNA, the CDR3 is TGTGCCAGCAGTGAACCAAGGGGCCACTATGGCTACACCTTC. Protein sequence: CASSEPRGHYGYTF.

The rearrangement links TRBV10-1 to TRBJ2-7; D gene unclear. This CDR3 region has 15 residues. The ends were cut back, 0 bases at V and 5 bases at J, with 14 bases in the middle. CDR1 and CDR2 from the germline V gene are WNHNN and SYGVQD (reference sequence). The CDR3 region is CASSESLSIQDEQYF. The DNA of the CDR3 is TGCGCCAGCAGTGAGTCCCTGTCGATTCAGGACGAGCAGTACTTC.

The chain is built from TRBV10-3 and TRBJ1-1; 8 nucleotides align to TRBD1. CDR1 is ENHRY, CDR2 SYGVKD, per germline. With V trimmed by 6 bases and J by 8 bases, 11 bases remained unmatched. This CDR3 contains 14 residues. In DNA, the CDR3 is TGTGCCATCAGCGATTTGGGACAGGCTGTGGAAGCTTTCTTT. It translates to CAISDLGQAVEAFF.

The rearrangement links TRBV25-1 to TRBJ2-1; TRBD1 agrees at 10 bases. In germline, CDR1 is MGHDK, CDR2 SYGVNS. The CDR3 contains 14 residues. Trimming took 3 bases from V and 6 from J; bases not matched to a gene: 2. CDR3 in DNA: TGTGCCAGCAGTGACGGGACAGGGGCCAATGAGCAGTTCTTC. This codes for CASSDGTGANEQFF.

The V call is TRBV7-3, the J call TRBJ1-1; 7 bases are a match to TRBD1. CDR1 SGHTA and CDR2 FQGTGA come from the germline V gene. The CDR3 sequence is 15 residues long. Unmatched junction bases numbered 4, after V lost 2 bases and J lost 1 base. The CDR3 loop is CASSLWGTANTEAFF. The CDR3 nucleotides read TGTGCCAGCAGCTTATGGGGGACAGCGAACACTGAAGCTTTCTTT.

The J gene is TRBJ1-2, the V gene TRBV7-2, with TRBD1 as a possible D gene (6 bases). V lost 2 bases and J 4 bases, leaving 8 bases between the germline ends. CDR1 and CDR2 from the germline V gene are SGHTA and FQGNSA. The CDR3 is 13 residues long. CDR3 loop: CASSLRGAYGYTF. CDR3 in DNA: TGTGCCAGCAGCTTACGGGGGGCCTATGGCTACACCTTC.